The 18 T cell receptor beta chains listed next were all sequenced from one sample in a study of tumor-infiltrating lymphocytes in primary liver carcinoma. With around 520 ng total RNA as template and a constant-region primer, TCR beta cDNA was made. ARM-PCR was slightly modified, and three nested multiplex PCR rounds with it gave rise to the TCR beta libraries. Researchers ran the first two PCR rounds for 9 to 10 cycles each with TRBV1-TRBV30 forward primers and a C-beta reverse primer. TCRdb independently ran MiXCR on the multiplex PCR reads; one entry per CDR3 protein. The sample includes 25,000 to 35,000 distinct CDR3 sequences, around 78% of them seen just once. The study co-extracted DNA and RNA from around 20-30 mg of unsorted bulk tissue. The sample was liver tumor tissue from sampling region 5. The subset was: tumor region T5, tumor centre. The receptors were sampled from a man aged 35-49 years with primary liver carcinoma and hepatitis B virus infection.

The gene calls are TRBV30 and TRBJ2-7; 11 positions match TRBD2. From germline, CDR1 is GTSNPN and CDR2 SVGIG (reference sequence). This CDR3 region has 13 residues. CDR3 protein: CSGTPSGRFEQYF. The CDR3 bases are TGTTCCGGGACCCCTAGCGGGAGGTTCGAGCAGTACTTC.

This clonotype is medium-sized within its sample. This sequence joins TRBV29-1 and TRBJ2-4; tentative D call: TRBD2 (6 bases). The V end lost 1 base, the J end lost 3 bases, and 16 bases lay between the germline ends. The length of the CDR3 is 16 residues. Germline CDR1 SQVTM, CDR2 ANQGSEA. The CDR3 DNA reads TGCAGCGTTGAAGCTAGGTCTCCGGGGGTCAAAAACATTCAGTACTTC. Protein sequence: CSVEARSPGVKNIQYF.

The CDR3 protein is CASRQLSGRAIYNEQFF. The CDR3, as DNA: TGTGCCAGCAGACAATTGAGCGGGAGGGCCATCTACAATGAGCAGTTCTTC. The chain has TRBV4-2 and TRBJ2-1; 10 positions match TRBD2. The CDR3 contains 17 residues. CDR1 is LGHNA and CDR2 is YNFKEQ in the germline V gene. The V gene end was trimmed by 6 bases and the J gene end by 3 bases; junction bases not matched to a gene: 11.

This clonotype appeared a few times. For the CDR3, the DNA is TGTGCCAGCAGCCCTATAGCGGAGAGGGGGTATTTT. This codes for CASSPIAERGYF. J is TRBJ2-3 and V is TRBV6-1; possible D gene TRBD2, 6 bases. Trimming cost V 6 bases and J 14 bases, with 18 bases left between them. CDR1 and CDR2 (germline): MNHNS, SASEGT. CDR3 length: 12 amino acids.

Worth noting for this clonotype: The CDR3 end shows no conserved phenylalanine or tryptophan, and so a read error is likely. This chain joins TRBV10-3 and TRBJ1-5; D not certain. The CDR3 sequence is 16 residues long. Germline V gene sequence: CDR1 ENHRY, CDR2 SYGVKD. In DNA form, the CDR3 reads TGTGCCATCGGTGAGTCGGCTGGTCAGGCGGGGCAGCCCCAGCATTAT. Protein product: CAIGESAGQAGQPQHY.

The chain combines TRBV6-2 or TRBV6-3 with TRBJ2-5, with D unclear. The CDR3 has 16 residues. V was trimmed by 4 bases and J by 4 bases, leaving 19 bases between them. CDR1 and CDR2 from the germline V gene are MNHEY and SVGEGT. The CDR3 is CASSSTNGRLGETQYF. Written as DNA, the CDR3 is TGTGCCAGCAGTTCAACTAACGGAAGGTTGGGAGAGACCCAGTACTTC.

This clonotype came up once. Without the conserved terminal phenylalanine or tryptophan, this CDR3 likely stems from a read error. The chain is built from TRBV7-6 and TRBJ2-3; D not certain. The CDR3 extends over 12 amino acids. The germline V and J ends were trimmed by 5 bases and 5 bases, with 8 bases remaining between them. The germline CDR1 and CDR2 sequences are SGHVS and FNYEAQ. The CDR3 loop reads CASSITKDTQYY. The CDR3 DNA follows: TGTGCCAGCAGCATTACAAAAGATACGCAGTATTAT.

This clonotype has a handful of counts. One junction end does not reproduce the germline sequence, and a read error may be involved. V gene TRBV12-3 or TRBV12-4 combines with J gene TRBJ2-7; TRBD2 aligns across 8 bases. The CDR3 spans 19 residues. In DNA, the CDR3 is TGTGCCAGCAGTTTCTCAAGGGTGGAGCGGGAGCGTTTATCCTACGAGCAGTATTTC. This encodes CASSFSRVERERLSYEQYF.

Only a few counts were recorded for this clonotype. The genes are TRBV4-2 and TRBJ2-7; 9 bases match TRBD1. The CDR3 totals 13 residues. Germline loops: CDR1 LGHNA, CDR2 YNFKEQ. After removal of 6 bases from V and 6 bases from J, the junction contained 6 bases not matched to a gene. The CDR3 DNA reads TGTGCCAGCAGGCAGGGACAGGGCTGCGAGCAGTACTTC. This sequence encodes CASRQGQGCEQYF.

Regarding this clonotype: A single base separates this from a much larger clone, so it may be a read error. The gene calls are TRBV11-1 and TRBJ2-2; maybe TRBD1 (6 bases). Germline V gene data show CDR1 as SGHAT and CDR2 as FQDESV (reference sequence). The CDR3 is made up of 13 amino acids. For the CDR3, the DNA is TGTGCCAGCAGCCTTTGGGACACTGGGGAGCTGTTTTTT. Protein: CASSLWDTGELFF.

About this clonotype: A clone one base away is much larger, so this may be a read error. The CDR3 sequence: CASNSGGASSYNEQFF. The CDR3 DNA follows: TGTGCCAGCAACTCCGGGGGCGCGAGCTCCTACAATGAGCAGTTCTTC. The chain carries TRBV7-3 and TRBJ2-1; D may correspond to TRBD1 or TRBD2 (6 bases each). In germline, CDR1 is SGHTA, CDR2 FQGTGA. Trimming removed 7 bases from V and 0 bases from J, with 16 bases in between. The CDR3 is 16 residues long.

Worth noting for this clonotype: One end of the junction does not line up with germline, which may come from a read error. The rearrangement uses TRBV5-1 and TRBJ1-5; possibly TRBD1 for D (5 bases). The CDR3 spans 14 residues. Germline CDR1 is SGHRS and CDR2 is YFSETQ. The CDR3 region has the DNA TGCGCCAGCTGCTTGTCAGGGTACAATCAGCATCAGCATTTT. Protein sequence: CASCLSGYNQHQHF.

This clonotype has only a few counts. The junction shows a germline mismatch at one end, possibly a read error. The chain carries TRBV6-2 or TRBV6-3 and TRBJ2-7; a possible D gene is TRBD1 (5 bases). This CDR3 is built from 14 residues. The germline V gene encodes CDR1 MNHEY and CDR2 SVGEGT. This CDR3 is CANSYLKGFGEQYF. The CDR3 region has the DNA TGTGCCAACAGTTACTTGAAGGGGTTCGGTGAGCAGTACTTC.

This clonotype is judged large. CDR3: CASSLSQGPYNEQFF. Here the CDR3 DNA reads TGTGCCAGCAGCTTAAGTCAGGGCCCTTACAATGAGCAGTTCTTC. The chain employs TRBV11-2 and TRBJ2-1; possible D gene TRBD1, 5 bases. The CDR3 is 15 amino acids. Trimming took 2 bases from V and 4 from J, leaving 12 bases between them. CDR1 and CDR2 (germline): SGHAT, FQNNGV.

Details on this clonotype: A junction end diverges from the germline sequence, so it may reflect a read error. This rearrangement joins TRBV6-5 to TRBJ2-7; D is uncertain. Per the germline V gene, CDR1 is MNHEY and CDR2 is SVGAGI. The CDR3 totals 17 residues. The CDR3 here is CVSSNFSRQVFRYEQYF. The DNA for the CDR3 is TGTGTCAGCAGTAACTTTTCCCGGCAGGTTTTCCGGTACGAGCAGTACTTC.

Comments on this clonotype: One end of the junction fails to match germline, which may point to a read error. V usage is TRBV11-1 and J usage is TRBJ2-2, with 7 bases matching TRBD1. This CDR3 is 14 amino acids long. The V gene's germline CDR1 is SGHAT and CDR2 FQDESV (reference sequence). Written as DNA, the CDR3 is TGTTCCAGCAGTTTTACAGGGGTTATCGGGGAGCTGTTTTTT. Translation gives CSSSFTGVIGELFF.

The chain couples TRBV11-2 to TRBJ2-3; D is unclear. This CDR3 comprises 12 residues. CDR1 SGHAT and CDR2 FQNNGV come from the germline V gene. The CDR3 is CLCSASTDTQYF. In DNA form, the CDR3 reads TGTCTTTGCAGCGCCAGCACAGATACGCAGTATTTT.

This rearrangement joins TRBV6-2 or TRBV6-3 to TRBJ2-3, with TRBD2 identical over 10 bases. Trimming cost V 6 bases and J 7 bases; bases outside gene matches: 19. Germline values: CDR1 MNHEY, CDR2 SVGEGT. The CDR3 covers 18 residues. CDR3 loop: CASSFLRLAGVGANTQYF. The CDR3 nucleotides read TGTGCCAGCAGCTTCCTCCGGCTAGCGGGAGTGGGGGCAAATACGCAGTATTTT.